These 32 T cell receptor beta chains originate from one sample sequenced in a study of cytomegalovirus exposure and HLA in healthy donors. The PCR made use of 60 Vbeta and 13 Jbeta primers. Assay: immunoSEQ multiplex PCR; the TCRdb copy retains only in-frame clones and omits some. Found here are some 170,000 clones, roughly 82% of them singletons; the top ten hold around 10%. The source material was PBMCs. The receptor source for this set is a man aged 45-65 years in good health and CMV-seropositive.

The V and J genes are TRBV29-1 and TRBJ2-3; 11 bases fit TRBD2. Germline V gene sequence: CDR1 SQVTM, CDR2 ANQGSEA. This CDR3 spans 13 amino acids. J gave up 0 bases and V 7 bases, and 0 bases lay outside the gene matches. As DNA, the CDR3 is TGCAGCGGGACTAGCGGGAGCACAGATACGCAGTATTTT. This translates into CSGTSGSTDTQYF.

The rearrangement joins TRBV28 to TRBJ2-7; the D is unclear. This CDR3 has 13 amino acids. Germline V lookup: CDR1 MDHEN, CDR2 SYDVKM. V was cut by 8 bases and J by 3 bases, with 14 bases left in between. The CDR3, as DNA: TGTGCCAGCGGTTACGGTACCCTCTACGAGCAGTACTTC. Its translation: CASGYGTLYEQYF.

The chain has TRBV28 and TRBJ2-2; maybe TRBD2 (6 bases). Germline CDR1 and CDR2: MDHEN and SYDVKM. The ends were cut back, 6 bases at V and 8 bases at J, with 16 bases in the middle. This CDR3 has 14 residues. The CDR3 sequence is CASREGIFTGELFF. The DNA of the CDR3 is TGTGCCAGCAGGGAGGGGATCTTCACGGGGGAGCTGTTTTTT.

J is TRBJ1-1 and V is TRBV7-2; D remains unclear. CDR1 is SGHTA, CDR2 FQGNSA, per germline. CDR3 size: 13 residues. The ends were cut back, 1 base at V and 2 bases at J, with 5 bases in the middle. The CDR3 coding sequence is TGTGCCAGCAGCTTAGTTATCAACACTGAAGCTTTCTTT. This sequence encodes CASSLVINTEAFF.

The chain carries TRBV6-1 and TRBJ1-1; D gene unclear. V lost 1 base and J 4 bases, leaving 10 bases between the germline ends. In germline, CDR1 is MNHNS, CDR2 SASEGT. This CDR3 has 14 residues. In nucleotides, the CDR3 is TGTGCCAGCAGTGAAGTTTTCGAGGGCACTGAAGCTTTCTTT. This translates into CASSEVFEGTEAFF.

About this clone: This sample includes further DNA sequences coding for the same CDR3. The chain carries TRBV7-9 and TRBJ1-2, with D maybe TRBD1 (6 bases). Germline values: CDR1 SEHNR, CDR2 FQNEAQ (reference sequence). V was pared by 3 bases and J by 5 bases, with 10 bases between. The CDR3 spans 13 residues. The DNA of the CDR3 is TGTGCCAGCAGCTTGGACAGTAGTTATGGCTACACCTTC. Its translation is CASSLDSSYGYTF.

The chain uses TRBV7-6 and TRBJ2-7, with 8 bases lining up with TRBD1. The CDR3 runs to 15 residues. CDR1 SGHVS and CDR2 FNYEAQ come from the germline V gene. The J segment lost 1 base and the V segment lost 1 base, leaving 3 bases of the junction unmatched. The CDR3 loop reads CASSLGTGLSYEQYF. The CDR3 region has the DNA TGTGCCAGCAGCTTAGGGACAGGGCTTTCCTACGAGCAGTACTTC.

This clone was recorded once. This chain connects TRBV7-2 to TRBJ2-7, with 8 bases that match TRBD2. Germline-derived CDR1 and CDR2 are SGHTA and FQGNSA. The V segment lost 2 bases and the J segment 4 bases; nucleotides outside the gene matches: 7. This CDR3 region has 15 residues. The CDR3 region is CASSLFRGGGYEQYF. The DNA of the CDR3 is TGTGCCAGCAGCTTATTTCGGGGGGGCGGGTACGAGCAGTACTTC.

For the CDR3, the DNA is TGTGCCTGGGGCGGCTTCACCTACGAGCAGTACTTC. Translation gives CAWGGFTYEQYF. The chain employs TRBV30 and TRBJ2-7; no definite D call. The CDR3 contains 12 residues. CDR1 and CDR2 from the germline V gene are GTSNPN and SVGIG (reference sequence). Between the trimmed V and J ends, which lost 5 bases and 2 bases, there was a span of 10 bases. Full variable domain (outside the CDR3, taken from reference TRBV30 and TRBJ2-7): SQTIHQWPATLVQPVGSPLSLECTVEGTSNPNLYWYRQAAGRGLQLLFYSVGIGQISSEVPQNLSASRPQDRQFILSSKKLLLSDSGFYLCAWGGFTYEQYFGPGTRLTVT.

This clone was seen only once. J is TRBJ2-7 and V is TRBV7-9; TRBD1 aligns across 12 bases. Germline V gene data show CDR1 as SEHNR and CDR2 as FQNEAQ (reference sequence). The CDR3 length is 15 residues. J gave up 3 bases and V 5 bases, and 5 bases lay outside the gene matches. CDR3 sequence (DNA): TGTGCCAGCAGCATAGGGACAGGGGGCTTCTACGAGCAGTACTTC. This encodes CASSIGTGGFYEQYF.

This clone has a single count. The V gene is TRBV4-1, the J gene TRBJ2-5, with 7 bases matching TRBD2. Germline V gene data show CDR1 as MGHRA and CDR2 as YSYEKL. This CDR3 has 15 amino acids. V lost 6 bases, J lost 1 base, and 8 bases stayed unmatched. CDR3 DNA sequence: TGCGCCAGCAGGAGAGACCCGGGGGGCCAAGAGACCCAGTACTTC. Translation: CASRRDPGGQETQYF.

This clone was recorded only once. The V call is TRBV28, the J call TRBJ1-5; D remains unclear. The CDR3 length is 13 residues. Germline V gene data show CDR1 as MDHEN and CDR2 as SYDVKM. V was shortened by 8 bases and J by 3 bases, with 11 bases between the two germline ends. The CDR3 reads CASYSLINQPQHF. Here the CDR3 DNA reads TGTGCCAGCTACAGTCTAATCAATCAGCCCCAGCATTTT. The whole variable domain, remainder taken from reference TRBV28 and TRBJ1-5, is DVKVTQSSRYLVKRTGEKVFLECVQDMDHENMFWYRQDPGLGLRLIYFSYDVKMKEKGDIPEGYSVSREKKERFSLILESASTNQTSMYLCASYSLINQPQHFGDGTRLSIL.

V usage is TRBV5-1 and J usage is TRBJ1-2, with 7 bases lining up with TRBD1. V trimming: 2 bases; J trimming: 8 bases; junction bases outside the gene matches: 6. This CDR3 is 13 amino acids long. Germline assignment: CDR1 SGHRS and CDR2 YFSETQ. DNA for the CDR3: TGCGCCAGCAGCTTCGAGGGGGCCAGAGGCTACACCTTC. It codes for CASSFEGARGYTF.

V gene TRBV30 combines with J gene TRBJ2-5, with 10 bases lining up with TRBD1. Germline CDR1 is GTSNPN and CDR2 is SVGIG (reference sequence). After removal of 5 bases from V and 2 bases from J, the junction contained 2 bases not matched to a gene. The CDR3 is 13 amino acids. Written as DNA, the CDR3 is TGTGCCTGGGGGACAGGGGCGCAAGAGACCCAGTACTTC. It encodes CAWGTGAQETQYF.

The V gene is TRBV2, the J gene TRBJ2-5, with a weak D call TRBD1 (6 bases). The germline V and J ends were trimmed by 5 bases and 2 bases, with 9 bases remaining between them. From germline, CDR1 is SNHLY and CDR2 FYNNEI. CDR3 size: 13 residues. This chain's CDR3 is CASSRDRQETQYF. The CDR3 DNA reads TGTGCCAGCAGTAGAGACAGGCAAGAGACCCAGTACTTC.

The chain uses TRBV19 and TRBJ1-1; no clear D gene. The CDR3 contains 11 residues. Germline CDR1 is LNHDA and CDR2 is SQIVND (reference sequence). Trimming stripped 8 bases from V and 1 base from J, with 5 bases between. CDR3 DNA: TGTGCCAGTGGGAGGAACACTGAAGCTTTCTTT. Its translation: CASGRNTEAFF.

The rearrangement uses TRBV19 and TRBJ2-1; 7 bases map to TRBD2. CDR3 length equals 15 residues. V was clipped by 5 bases and J by 0 bases; unmatched bases: 4. The germline V gene has CDR1 LNHDA and CDR2 SQIVND (reference sequence). The CDR3 DNA is TGTGCCAGTAGTCGACTAGCTAGCTCCTACAATGAGCAGTTCTTC. Amino acids: CASSRLASSYNEQFF.

The chain combines TRBV5-1 with TRBJ2-7; tentative D call: TRBD2 (6 bases). V shed 0 bases and J shed 3 bases, with 10 bases lying between them. From germline, CDR1 is SGHRS and CDR2 YFSETQ. The CDR3 runs 14 residues. The CDR3 is CASSLEEGYYEQYF. DNA of the CDR3: TGCGCCAGCAGCTTGGAGGAGGGATACTACGAGCAGTACTTC.

The chain is built from TRBV4-3 and TRBJ2-7, with TRBD1 identical over 8 bases. The CDR3 runs 16 residues. Trimming removed 5 bases from V and 0 bases from J; junction bases left unmatched: 9. The germline V gene has CDR1 LGHNA and CDR2 YSLEER. The CDR3 nucleotides are TGCGCCAGCAGCGAACAACAGGGGGGAGCCTCCTACGAGCAGTACTTC. Protein product: CASSEQQGGASYEQYF.

CDR3 in amino acids: CASSYYGRAAAYEQFF. In DNA, the CDR3 is TGTGCCAGCAGTTATTACGGGAGGGCCGCGGCCTATGAGCAGTTCTTC. The rearrangement joins TRBV28 to TRBJ2-1; 8 bases line up with TRBD2. V was pared by 4 bases and J by 8 bases, with 13 bases of the junction left unmatched. Germline V lookup: CDR1 MDHEN, CDR2 SYDVKM. CDR3 size: 16 residues.

V is TRBV6-1 and J is TRBJ1-1; tentative D call: TRBD1 (5 bases). This CDR3 is 11 amino acids long. V shed 8 bases and J shed 5 bases, with 9 bases lying between them. Germline lookup yields CDR1 MNHNS and CDR2 SASEGT. CDR3 amino acids: CASWPGTEAFF. In nucleotides, the CDR3 is TGTGCCAGCTGGCCAGGGACTGAAGCTTTCTTT.

The chain is built from TRBV18 and TRBJ2-7; TRBD2 aligns across 9 bases. CDR1 and CDR2 from the germline V gene are KGHSH and LQKENI. The CDR3 is made up of 15 amino acids. Trimming at V came to 0 bases and at J to 3 bases, leaving 3 bases not matched to a gene. The CDR3 DNA sequence: TGTGCCAGCTCACCACCTATTAGCGGGAGCTACGAGCAGTACTTC. The encoded protein is CASSPPISGSYEQYF.

In DNA, the CDR3 is TGTGCCAGCAGCCCCCCGGGAGCGTTTGGTGGCTACACCTTC. Encoded protein: CASSPPGAFGGYTF. V usage is TRBV13 and J usage is TRBJ1-2, with no clear D. The CDR3 extends over 14 amino acids. CDR1 and CDR2 from the germline V gene are PRHDT and FYEKMQ (reference sequence). The V and J ends lost 5 bases and 7 bases respectively, with 17 bases between them.

The chain links TRBV28 to TRBJ1-2; TRBD1 is a possible D gene (5 bases). Germline V gene sequence: CDR1 MDHEN, CDR2 SYDVKM. This CDR3 is 14 amino acids long. Trimming cost V 3 bases and J 4 bases, with 12 bases left between them. The CDR3 DNA follows: TGTGCCAGCAGTTTGGGGCAGGGAACCTATGGCTACACCTTC. Protein product: CASSLGQGTYGYTF.

The chain is built from TRBV4-2 and TRBJ1-1, with D perhaps TRBD1 (5 bases). Trimming removed 0 bases at V and 3 bases at J, with 17 bases between. Per germline, CDR1 LGHNA and CDR2 YNFKEQ. This CDR3 contains 17 residues. Here the CDR3 reads CASSQDPPRVLHTEAFF. The CDR3 region has the DNA TGTGCCAGCAGCCAAGATCCCCCCAGGGTTCTTCACACTGAAGCTTTCTTT.

The chain links TRBV4-2 to TRBJ2-1, with a tentative D call TRBD2 (6 bases). This CDR3 region has 17 residues. Per the germline V gene, CDR1 is LGHNA and CDR2 is YNFKEQ. With 2 bases removed from V and 0 bases from J, the gap between germline ends came to 14 bases. Here the CDR3 DNA reads TGTGCCAGCAGCCAACGCGAGGTCGGGAGCTCCTACAATGAGCAGTTCTTC. Protein: CASSQREVGSSYNEQFF.

The count of this clone is one. The CDR3 protein is CASRTGGSYEQYF. CDR3 in DNA: TGTGCCAGCAGAACGGGGGGCTCCTACGAGCAGTACTTC. The rearrangement joins TRBV6-5 to TRBJ2-7; 7 bases agree with TRBD2. J lost 0 bases, V lost 6 bases, and 2 bases had no gene match. This CDR3 spans 13 amino acids. CDR1 and CDR2 (germline): MNHEY, SVGAGI.

This chain links TRBV6-5 with TRBJ2-7; TRBD2 aligns across 7 bases. Germline CDR1 is MNHEY and CDR2 is SVGAGI. V lost 8 bases to trimming and J lost 1 base; unmatched junction nucleotides: 11. CDR3 length: 15 amino acids. The CDR3 sequence: CASRWVAGSSYEQYF. The DNA for the CDR3 is TGTGCCAGCCGTTGGGTAGCGGGTTCATCCTACGAGCAGTACTTC.

This clone appeared a single time. The chain has TRBV30 and TRBJ2-7; weak D call: TRBD2 (5 bases). There are 11 residues in the CDR3. The germline gives CDR1 GTSNPN, CDR2 SVGIG (reference sequence). V was shortened by 5 bases and J by 4 bases, with 9 bases between the two germline ends. The CDR3 bases are TGTGCCTGGGGCGAGGGTTACGAGCAGTACTTC. Amino acids: CAWGEGYEQYF. The whole variable domain, remainder taken from reference TRBV30 and TRBJ2-7, is SQTIHQWPATLVQPVGSPLSLECTVEGTSNPNLYWYRQAAGRGLQLLFYSVGIGQISSEVPQNLSASRPQDRQFILSSKKLLLSDSGFYLCAWGEGYEQYFGPGTRLTVT.

The rearrangement joins TRBV30 to TRBJ2-7, with D possibly TRBD2 on 6 matching bases. Germline loops: CDR1 GTSNPN, CDR2 SVGIG (reference sequence). This CDR3 comprises 14 residues. With 1 base removed from V and 3 bases from J, the gap between germline ends came to 13 bases. The CDR3 nucleotides are TGTGCCTGGAGTGGGGTTCGCGGGGACTACGAGCAGTACTTC. Protein: CAWSGVRGDYEQYF.

The chain recombines TRBV5-1 with TRBJ1-1; perhaps TRBD1 as D (5 bases). This CDR3 spans 14 amino acids. The germline gives CDR1 SGHRS, CDR2 YFSETQ. The ends were cut back, 4 bases at V and 1 base at J, with 11 bases in the middle. The CDR3, as DNA: TGCGCCAGCAGCCAACAGGATTCGAACACTGAAGCTTTCTTT. It translates to CASSQQDSNTEAFF. The full variable domain, completed using reference TRBV5-1 and TRBJ1-1, is KAGVTQTPRYLIKTRGQQVTLSCSPISGHRSVSWYQQTPGQGLQFLFEYFSETQRNKGNFPGRFSGRQFSNSRSEMNVSTLELGDSALYLCASSQQDSNTEAFFGQGTRLTVV.

Regarding this clone: One end of the junction is discordant with germline, which a read error may explain. The chain carries TRBV11-1 and TRBJ1-6; TRBD1 is a possible D gene (6 bases). The germline CDR1 and CDR2 sequences are SGHAT and FQDESV (reference sequence). The CDR3 runs 16 residues. The CDR3 reads CASSLDRSMAHSSLHF. The CDR3 DNA sequence: TGTGCCAGCAGCCTTGACAGGTCCATGGCGCATTCATCCCTCCACTTT.